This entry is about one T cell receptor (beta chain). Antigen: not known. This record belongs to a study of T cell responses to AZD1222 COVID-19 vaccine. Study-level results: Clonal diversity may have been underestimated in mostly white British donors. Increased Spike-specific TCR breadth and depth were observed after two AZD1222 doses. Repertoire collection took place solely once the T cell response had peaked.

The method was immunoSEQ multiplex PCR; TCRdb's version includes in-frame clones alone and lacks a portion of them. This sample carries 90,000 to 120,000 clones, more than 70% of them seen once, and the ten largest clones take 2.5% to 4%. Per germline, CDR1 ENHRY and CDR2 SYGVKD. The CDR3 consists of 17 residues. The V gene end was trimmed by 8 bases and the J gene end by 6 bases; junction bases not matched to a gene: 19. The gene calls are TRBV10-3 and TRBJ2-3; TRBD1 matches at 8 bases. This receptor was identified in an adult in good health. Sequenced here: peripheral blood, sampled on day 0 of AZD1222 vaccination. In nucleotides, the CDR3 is TGTGCCATCGGAGGGACAGGCGACATCCCCCGGCTTGATACGCAGTATTTT. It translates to CAIGGTGDIPRLDTQYF.